What follows describes a single T cell receptor (beta chain). The antigen is unknown. The source of the sample is a study of cytomegalovirus exposure and HLA in healthy donors. Points from the study as a whole: A few chains tied to CMV proved CMV antigen-specific in vitro.

Sequencing used immunoSEQ multiplex PCR; TCRdb keeps in-frame clones, though not all of them. The data show 150,000 to 200,000 clones, 85% to 90% seen once. From germline, CDR1 is LNHNV and CDR2 YYDKDF (reference sequence). The CDR3 is 14 residues long. Trimming removed 5 bases from V and 1 base from J, with 11 bases in between. This clonotype was sampled from a woman in her thirties in good health and CMV-seronegative. The V gene is TRBV15, the J gene TRBJ1-1; maybe TRBD1 (5 bases). The sample taken for sequencing was PBMCs. The CDR3 DNA is TGTGCCACCAGCGGCCAGGGTCGGAACACTGAAGCTTTCTTT. Translation gives CATSGQGRNTEAFF.